Each of the 17 T cell receptor beta chains below was sequenced from the same sample in a study of T cells in Graves' hyperthyroidism and ophthalmopathy. RNA transcripts gave rise to amplified TCR beta CDR3 regions. HTBI primers were employed in a first-round RT-PCR of the TCR CDR3. TCRdb reprocessed the multiplex PCR reads via MiXCR and lists one record per CDR3 protein. The data hold fewer than 750,000 distinct CDR3 sequences, with approximately 14% observed a single time. The sequenced material came from blood. These receptor sequences come from a woman aged 45-65 years with Graves' ophthalmopathy.

CDR3 nucleotide sequence: TGTGCCAGCAGCTTAACGGTGCGGGGTGAAGCTTTCTTT. Residues: CASSLTVRGEAFF. The chain recombines TRBV7-3 with TRBJ1-1; D ambiguous. Trimming removed 0 bases at V and 7 bases at J, with 9 bases between. CDR1 and CDR2 from the germline V gene are SGHTA and FQGTGA. The CDR3 is made up of 13 amino acids.

This clonotype appeared a few times. The chain is built from TRBV4-3 and TRBJ1-6; 9 bases fit TRBD1. The germline V gene encodes CDR1 LGHNA and CDR2 YSLEER. Trimming removed 3 bases from V and 8 bases from J; junction bases left unmatched: 11. The CDR3 has 17 residues. The CDR3 loop reads CASSHGMGTGSYSPLHF. The CDR3 region has the DNA TGCGCCAGCAGCCACGGAATGGGGACAGGGTCTTATTCACCCCTCCACTTT.

Many counts were recorded for this clonotype. V gene TRBV7-8 combines with J gene TRBJ2-1, with 8 bases identical to TRBD2. CDR1 SGHVS and CDR2 FQNEAQ come from the germline V gene. The J segment lost 5 bases and the V segment lost 7 bases, leaving 7 bases of the junction unmatched. This CDR3 is 14 amino acids long. The chain's CDR3 is CASKWLAGHNEQFF. The CDR3 coding sequence is TGTGCCAGCAAGTGGCTAGCGGGCCACAATGAGCAGTTCTTC.

This clonotype was seen ten or more times. This chain joins TRBV11-3 and TRBJ2-1, with 8 bases matching TRBD2. After removal of 0 bases from V and 6 bases from J, the junction contained 10 bases not matched to a gene. Looked up from germline, CDR1 is SGHNT and CDR2 is YENEEA. The CDR3 loop spans 17 amino acids. The CDR3 sequence: CASSLDGWRTSRNEQFF. As DNA, the CDR3 is TGTGCCAGCAGCTTAGATGGCTGGAGGACTAGCCGCAATGAGCAGTTCTTC. The variable domain in full, completed from reference TRBV11-3 and TRBJ2-1, reads EAGVVQSPRYKIIEKKQPVAFWCNPISGHNTLYWYLQNLGQGPELLIRYENEEAVDDSQLPKDRFSAERLKGVDSTLKIQPAELGDSAVYLCASSLDGWRTSRNEQFFGPGTRLTVL.

This clonotype was counted many times. The chain couples TRBV7-9 to TRBJ1-2; no reliable D call. The length of the CDR3 is 15 residues. Germline-derived CDR1 and CDR2 are SEHNR and FQNEAQ (reference sequence). The V and J ends lost 0 bases and 4 bases respectively, with 12 bases between them. The CDR3 nucleotides are TGTGCCAGCAGCTTAGCGCCGACATTCATCTATGGCTACACCTTC. Protein product: CASSLAPTFIYGYTF.

This clonotype was observed many times. V usage is TRBV13 and J usage is TRBJ2-5, with D tentatively TRBD1 or TRBD2 (5 bases each). The CDR3 length is 16 residues. Germline V gene sequence: CDR1 PRHDT, CDR2 FYEKMQ (reference sequence). V was shortened by 2 bases and J by 2 bases, with 15 bases between the two germline ends. The CDR3 DNA reads as TGTGCCAGCAGCTTAACCGGGGCGCACGGACAAGAGACCCAGTACTTC. This translates into CASSLTGAHGQETQYF.

This sequence joins TRBV27 and TRBJ1-2; 9 nucleotides agree with TRBD1. With 4 bases clipped from V and 3 bases from J, the junction kept 6 bases outside the gene matches. CDR3 length equals 15 residues. Germline loops: CDR1 MNHEY, CDR2 SMNVEV (reference sequence). CDR3 in DNA: TGTGCCAGCAGTTATCAGAGGGACAGGGACTATGGCTACACCTTC. This codes for CASSYQRDRDYGYTF.

This clonotype was counted a few times. V usage is TRBV12-5 and J usage is TRBJ2-7, with 9 bases matching TRBD2. This CDR3 contains 13 residues. The germline CDR1 and CDR2 sequences are LGHNT and FRNRAP. J was trimmed by 7 bases and V by 7 bases; bases with no gene match: 8. CDR3 DNA sequence: TGTGCTAGTGCGCGGGGGGGGGCGAGTGAGCAGTACTTC. Amino acid sequence: CASARGGASEQYF.

This clonotype was observed at least ten times. This chain connects TRBV15 to TRBJ2-3; TRBD2 matches 12 bases. V trimming: 0 bases; J trimming: 1 base; junction bases outside the gene matches: 2. CDR3 length: 17 amino acids. Germline V gene data show CDR1 as LNHNV and CDR2 as YYDKDF (reference sequence). CDR3 DNA: TGTGCCACCAGCAGAGACCGACTAGCGGGGGGCACAGATACGCAGTATTTT. Its translation: CATSRDRLAGGTDTQYF.

The chain is built from TRBV29-1 and TRBJ2-1; D is uncertain. The CDR3 consists of 11 residues. Germline assignment: CDR1 SQVTM and CDR2 ANQGSEA. Trimming stripped 2 bases from V and 3 bases from J, with 2 bases between. CDR3 sequence reads: CSVENYNEQFF. The CDR3 DNA reads TGCAGCGTTGAAAACTACAATGAGCAGTTCTTC.

Ten or more counts support this clonotype. A read error may produce the germline difference seen at one junction end. DNA of the CDR3: TGCACCAGCAGCCAGGCCGGGACAGGGGAAGAGACCCAGTACTTC. Its protein is CTSSQAGTGEETQYF. The V and J genes are TRBV5-1 and TRBJ2-5, with 10 bases aligning to TRBD1. The CDR3 contains 15 residues. CDR1 and CDR2 from the germline V gene are SGHRS and YFSETQ.

In this sample, this clonotype turned up many times. The chain couples TRBV3-1 to TRBJ2-5, with 12 bases matching TRBD2. Per germline, CDR1 LGHDT and CDR2 YNNKEL (reference sequence). The J segment lost 5 bases and the V segment lost 4 bases, leaving 5 bases of the junction unmatched. This CDR3 contains 15 residues. The CDR3 loop reads CASSPTGLAGETQYF. The CDR3 DNA is TGTGCCAGCAGCCCAACCGGACTAGCGGGGGAGACCCAGTACTTC.

The rearrangement joins TRBV9 to TRBJ1-1; D remains unclear. Deletions cut 0 bases from V and 2 bases from J, with 5 bases between. CDR1 is SGDLS and CDR2 is YYNGEE in the germline V gene. CDR3 length: 13 residues. Here the CDR3 reads CASSVVFNTEAFF. The CDR3 region has the DNA TGTGCCAGCAGCGTAGTGTTTAACACTGAAGCTTTCTTT.

This clonotype was observed many times. V and J are TRBV11-3 and TRBJ1-1; no clear D. V was trimmed by 1 base and J by 2 bases, leaving 11 bases between them. The CDR3 has 15 residues. CDR1 and CDR2 (germline): SGHNT, YENEEA. The CDR3 sequence is CASSLVILGNTEAFF. CDR3 DNA: TGTGCCAGCAGCTTAGTAATATTGGGAAACACTGAAGCTTTCTTT.

A few counts support this clonotype. The V call is TRBV28, the J call TRBJ1-5; weak D call: TRBD1 (6 bases). The germline CDR1 and CDR2 sequences are MDHEN and SYDVKM. Trimming took off 4 bases at V and 6 bases at J, with 13 bases between the two ends. The CDR3 loop spans 14 amino acids. CDR3 residues: CASSSRGGLQPQHF. As DNA, the CDR3 is TGTGCCAGCAGTTCACGAGGGGGGCTTCAGCCCCAGCATTTT.

This clonotype was seen repeatedly, ten times or more. The DNA for the CDR3 is TGTGCCAGCAGTTTCGACAGGGAAGTTGGTGGAGCTTTCTTT. This sequence encodes CASSFDREVGGAFF. The gene calls are TRBV12-3 or TRBV12-4 and TRBJ1-1, with 7 nucleotides matching TRBD1. The trim removed 3 bases at V and 10 bases at J, leaving 11 bases unmatched. This CDR3 comprises 14 residues.

This clonotype was picked up a small number of times. The V and J genes are TRBV20-1 and TRBJ2-3; no reliable D call. V gave up 3 bases and J gave up 3 bases, with 4 bases separating them. Germline CDR1 is DFQATT and CDR2 is SNEGSKA (reference sequence). The CDR3 length is 11 residues. The DNA for the CDR3 is TGCAGTGCTAGCGCAACAGATACGCAGTATTTT. Its protein is CSASATDTQYF.